The T cell receptor (beta chain) described here comes from a study of blood T cell repertoires in COVID-19. Study-level information: Acute and convalescent COVID-19 samples came from the United States, Italy and Spain. T cells, B-cell-depleted T cells, or PBMCs supplied cDNA or gDNA.

Original processing notes: Reference gene primer amplification in the assay estimated nucleated cell counts. TCRdb's table, derived via immunoSEQ multiplex PCR, lists solely in-frame clones and lacks some. V, J and clone size are those of that table, while D and trimming were read from the DNA. The sample lists approximately 130,000 clones; just over 75% were seen once. Germline V lookup: CDR1 SGHNT, CDR2 YENEEA. V was clipped by 4 bases and J by 6 bases; unmatched bases: 2. CDR3 length: 15 amino acids. This sequence was found in a human donor in a cohort sampled during active COVID-19. The genes are TRBV11-3 and TRBJ2-2; 13 nucleotides line up with TRBD2. The sequenced sample consisted of peripheral blood. CDR3 sequence (DNA): TGTGCCAGCAGCTCAACTAGCGGGGGGGCCGGGGAGCTGTTTTTT. Residues: CASSSTSGGAGELFF.